These T cell receptor beta chains were read from a single sample in a study of vaccination and CD4 T cells after COVID-19. TCRdb passed the PCR reads through MiXCR, listing each CDR3 protein once. The sample holds some 9,100 distinct CDR3 sequences, 40% to 60% seen once. These receptors' targets are unknown. What was sequenced was CD4+ T cells from blood, cultured in vitro. Receptors were obtained from a human donor in good health. Both conserved end residues are part of each CDR3. The D gene is left open where the match is weak. Clone size is not always given. Where it is, it says once, few, many or a class for expanded clones.

d_gene: -
j_gene: TRBJ1-1
v_gene: TRBV6-4
abundance: -
CDR3aa: CATSGGGWGMNTEAFF
CDR3nt: TGTGCCACCTCAGGAGGGGGATGGGGGATGAACACTGAAGCTTTCTTT

d_gene: -
j_gene: TRBJ2-7
v_gene: TRBV20-1
abundance: -
CDR3aa: CSAAGPSLYEQYF
CDR3nt: TGCAGTGCCGCCGGGCCCAGCCTCTACGAGCAGTACTTC

d_gene: -
j_gene: TRBJ1-5
v_gene: TRBV10-1
abundance: few
CDR3aa: CASSADTWPQHF
CDR3nt: TGCGCCAGCAGTGCCGATACATGGCCCCAGCATTTT

d_gene: -
j_gene: TRBJ1-1
v_gene: TRBV27
abundance: -
CDR3aa: CASSFLTVGTEAFF
CDR3nt: TGTGCCAGCAGTTTTTTGACTGTGGGCACTGAAGCTTTCTTT

d_gene: TRBD2
j_gene: TRBJ2-5
v_gene: TRBV5-4
abundance: -
CDR3aa: CASSLGLAGGETQYF
CDR3nt: TGTGCCAGCAGCTTGGGACTAGCGGGAGGAGAGACCCAGTACTTC

d_gene: -
j_gene: TRBJ1-2
v_gene: TRBV6-5
abundance: -
CDR3aa: CASSSGYGYTF
CDR3nt: TGTGCCAGCAGTTCAGGCTATGGCTACACCTTC

d_gene: -
j_gene: TRBJ2-1
v_gene: TRBV11-1
abundance: -
CDR3aa: CASSIDPPSSYNEQFF
CDR3nt: TGTGCCAGCAGCATCGACCCGCCAAGCTCCTACAATGAGCAGTTCTTC

d_gene: TRBD1
j_gene: TRBJ1-2
v_gene: TRBV6-1
abundance: few
CDR3aa: CASGQIGTGQGYTF
CDR3nt: TGTGCCAGCGGACAGATAGGGACAGGACAAGGCTACACCTTC

d_gene: -
j_gene: TRBJ1-2
v_gene: TRBV12-3/TRBV12-4
abundance: -
CDR3aa: CASSLAIPLYGYTF
CDR3nt: TGTGCCAGCAGTTTAGCGATACCCCTCTATGGCTACACCTTC

d_gene: -
j_gene: TRBJ1-2
v_gene: TRBV4-3
abundance: -
CDR3aa: CASSQDPGWGYTF
CDR3nt: TGCGCCAGCAGCCAAGATCCAGGGTGGGGCTACACCTTC

d_gene: TRBD1
j_gene: TRBJ2-5
v_gene: TRBV19
abundance: -
CDR3aa: CASRRGPGQETQYF
CDR3nt: TGTGCCAGTAGGAGGGGGCCGGGACAAGAGACCCAGTACTTC

d_gene: -
j_gene: TRBJ1-2
v_gene: TRBV28
abundance: -
CDR3aa: CAGSSLRGNYGYTF
CDR3nt: TGTGCCGGCAGTTCGCTGAGGGGGAACTATGGCTACACCTTC

d_gene: TRBD2
j_gene: TRBJ2-3
v_gene: TRBV15
abundance: few
CDR3aa: CATSLIAGGADTQYF
CDR3nt: TGTGCCACCAGCCTCATAGCGGGGGGGGCAGATACGCAGTATTTT

d_gene: -
j_gene: TRBJ2-1
v_gene: TRBV7-2
abundance: -
CDR3aa: CASSSRISGVGYNEQFF
CDR3nt: TGTGCCAGCAGCTCCCGGATATCGGGAGTTGGGTACAATGAGCAGTTCTTC

d_gene: -
j_gene: TRBJ1-2
v_gene: TRBV2
abundance: -
CDR3aa: CASGGQGGSYGYTF
CDR3nt: TGTGCCAGCGGGGGGCAGGGAGGAAGCTATGGCTACACCTTC

d_gene: -
j_gene: TRBJ1-3
v_gene: TRBV6-1
abundance: once
CDR3aa: CASSADGNSGNTIYF
CDR3nt: TGTGCCAGCAGCGCCGACGGGAACTCTGGAAACACCATATATTTT

d_gene: -
j_gene: TRBJ1-5
v_gene: TRBV7-8
abundance: few
CDR3aa: CASSLVESNQPQHF
CDR3nt: TGTGCCAGCAGCTTAGTTGAGAGCAATCAGCCCCAGCATTTT

d_gene: -
j_gene: TRBJ1-1
v_gene: TRBV20-1
abundance: -
CDR3aa: CSARDQGFAEAFF
CDR3nt: TGCAGTGCTAGAGATCAGGGCTTCGCTGAAGCTTTCTTT

d_gene: -
j_gene: TRBJ1-2
v_gene: TRBV19
abundance: -
CDR3aa: CASSTFRHEGFGYTF
CDR3nt: TGTGCCAGTAGTACCTTCAGACACGAGGGCTTTGGCTACACCTTC

d_gene: -
j_gene: TRBJ2-3
v_gene: TRBV20-1
abundance: few
CDR3aa: CSAERGDTQYF
CDR3nt: TGCAGTGCCGAAAGGGGGGATACGCAGTATTTT

d_gene: -
j_gene: TRBJ1-1
v_gene: TRBV6-1
abundance: -
CDR3aa: CASSAGGINTEAFF
CDR3nt: TGTGCCAGCAGCGCGGGGGGCATAAATACTGAAGCTTTCTTT

d_gene: TRBD2
j_gene: TRBJ2-1
v_gene: TRBV6-1
abundance: -
CDR3aa: CASSGTSDHNEQFF
CDR3nt: TGTGCCAGCAGTGGGACTAGCGACCACAATGAGCAGTTCTTC

d_gene: TRBD2
j_gene: TRBJ2-3
v_gene: TRBV7-2
abundance: -
CDR3aa: CASSRNGGRADTQYF
CDR3nt: TGTGCCAGCAGCCGAAATGGCGGGAGGGCAGATACGCAGTATTTT

d_gene: -
j_gene: TRBJ1-3
v_gene: TRBV20-1
abundance: medium-sized
CDR3aa: CSARDPGSGNTIYF
CDR3nt: TGCAGTGCTAGAGATCCGGGCTCTGGAAACACCATATATTTT

d_gene: -
j_gene: TRBJ1-5
v_gene: TRBV7-2
abundance: -
CDR3aa: CASSLYGTSNQPQHF
CDR3nt: TGTGCCAGCAGCCTATACGGGACAAGCAATCAGCCCCAGCATTTT

d_gene: TRBD2
j_gene: TRBJ2-7
v_gene: TRBV6-1
abundance: -
CDR3aa: CASSEQGTRYEQYF
CDR3nt: TGTGCCAGCAGTGAACAGGGGACTAGGTACGAGCAGTACTTC

d_gene: -
j_gene: TRBJ1-2
v_gene: TRBV19
abundance: -
CDR3aa: CASSTDTLYGYTF
CDR3nt: TGTGCCAGTAGTACTGACACCCTCTATGGCTACACCTTC

d_gene: -
j_gene: TRBJ1-1
v_gene: TRBV5-1
abundance: -
CDR3aa: CASSLAEARTEAFF
CDR3nt: TGCGCCAGCAGCTTGGCGGAGGCAAGGACTGAAGCTTTCTTT

d_gene: -
j_gene: TRBJ1-1
v_gene: TRBV6-1
abundance: few
CDR3aa: CASSTGGGNTEAFF
CDR3nt: TGTGCCAGCAGCACCGGGGGAGGGAACACTGAAGCTTTCTTT

d_gene: -
j_gene: TRBJ1-2
v_gene: TRBV12-3/TRBV12-4
abundance: -
CDR3aa: CASSLPGYYGYTF
CDR3nt: TGTGCCAGCAGTTTACCAGGGTACTATGGCTACACCTTC

d_gene: -
j_gene: TRBJ2-7
v_gene: TRBV28
abundance: -
CDR3aa: CASSPPVGHEQYF
CDR3nt: TGTGCCAGCAGTCCCCCCGTAGGCCACGAGCAGTACTTC

d_gene: TRBD1
j_gene: TRBJ2-5
v_gene: TRBV2
abundance: -
CDR3aa: CASRETGAVVQETQYF
CDR3nt: TGTGCCAGCAGGGAAACAGGGGCAGTAGTACAAGAGACCCAGTACTTC

d_gene: -
j_gene: TRBJ1-2
v_gene: TRBV19
abundance: few
CDR3aa: CASSIGEANYGYTF
CDR3nt: TGTGCCAGTAGTATAGGCGAAGCTAACTATGGCTACACCTTC

d_gene: -
j_gene: TRBJ1-2
v_gene: TRBV28
abundance: -
CDR3aa: CASSLRGNGYTF
CDR3nt: TGTGCCAGCAGTTTGAGGGGGAACGGCTACACCTTC

d_gene: TRBD1
j_gene: TRBJ1-2
v_gene: TRBV20-1
abundance: -
CDR3aa: CSARVGRDRGDTF
CDR3nt: TGCAGTGCTAGAGTGGGCCGGGACAGGGGAGACACCTTC

d_gene: TRBD2
j_gene: TRBJ2-1
v_gene: TRBV10-3
abundance: -
CDR3aa: CAISFTSGVGNEQFF
CDR3nt: TGTGCCATCAGTTTCACTAGCGGGGTGGGGAATGAGCAGTTCTTC

d_gene: TRBD2
j_gene: TRBJ2-5
v_gene: TRBV20-1
abundance: few
CDR3aa: CSASLLAGGPETQYF
CDR3nt: TGCAGTGCTAGTCTACTAGCGGGAGGGCCGGAGACCCAGTACTTC

d_gene: -
j_gene: TRBJ1-5
v_gene: TRBV10-2
abundance: -
CDR3aa: CASGGSNQPQHF
CDR3nt: TGCGCCTCGGGGGGTAGCAATCAGCCCCAGCATTTT

d_gene: -
j_gene: TRBJ1-6
v_gene: TRBV27
abundance: -
CDR3aa: CASSSPWAFNSPLHF
CDR3nt: TGTGCCAGCAGTTCCCCGTGGGCTTTTAATTCACCCCTCCACTTT

d_gene: TRBD1
j_gene: TRBJ1-2
v_gene: TRBV27
abundance: few
CDR3aa: CASRPWEGARSGYTF
CDR3nt: TGTGCCAGCAGACCCTGGGAGGGGGCTCGGAGTGGCTACACCTTC

d_gene: -
j_gene: TRBJ1-5
v_gene: TRBV15
abundance: -
CDR3aa: CATSRDGDSNQPQHF
CDR3nt: TGTGCCACCAGCAGAGATGGGGATAGCAATCAGCCCCAGCATTTT

d_gene: -
j_gene: TRBJ1-5
v_gene: TRBV19
abundance: -
CDR3aa: CASSIVGRLNQPQHF
CDR3nt: TGTGCCAGTAGTATAGTGGGGCGGTTGAATCAGCCCCAGCATTTT

d_gene: -
j_gene: TRBJ2-3
v_gene: TRBV12-3/TRBV12-4
abundance: -
CDR3aa: CVTGEDTQYF
CDR3nt: TGTGTTACGGGGGAAGATACGCAGTATTTT

d_gene: TRBD1
j_gene: TRBJ1-5
v_gene: TRBV20-1
abundance: -
CDR3aa: CSARDWDRVAEPHHF
CDR3nt: TGCAGTGCTAGAGATTGGGACAGGGTGGCCGAGCCCCACCATTTT